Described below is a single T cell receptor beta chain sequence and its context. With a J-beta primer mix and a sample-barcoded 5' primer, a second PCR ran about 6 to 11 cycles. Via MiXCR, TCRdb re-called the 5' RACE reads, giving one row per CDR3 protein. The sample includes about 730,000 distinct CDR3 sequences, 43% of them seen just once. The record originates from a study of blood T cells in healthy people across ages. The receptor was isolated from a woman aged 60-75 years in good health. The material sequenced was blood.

CDR3 loop: CASSPTSGKDEQYF. CDR3 nucleotides: TGTGCCAGCAGCCCGACTAGCGGGAAGGATGAGCAGTACTTC. The genes are TRBV3-1 and TRBJ2-7, with 11 bases identical to TRBD2. From germline, CDR1 is LGHDT and CDR2 YNNKEL (reference sequence). V dropped 4 bases and J dropped 7; count of bases not matched to a gene: 6. The CDR3 runs to 14 residues.